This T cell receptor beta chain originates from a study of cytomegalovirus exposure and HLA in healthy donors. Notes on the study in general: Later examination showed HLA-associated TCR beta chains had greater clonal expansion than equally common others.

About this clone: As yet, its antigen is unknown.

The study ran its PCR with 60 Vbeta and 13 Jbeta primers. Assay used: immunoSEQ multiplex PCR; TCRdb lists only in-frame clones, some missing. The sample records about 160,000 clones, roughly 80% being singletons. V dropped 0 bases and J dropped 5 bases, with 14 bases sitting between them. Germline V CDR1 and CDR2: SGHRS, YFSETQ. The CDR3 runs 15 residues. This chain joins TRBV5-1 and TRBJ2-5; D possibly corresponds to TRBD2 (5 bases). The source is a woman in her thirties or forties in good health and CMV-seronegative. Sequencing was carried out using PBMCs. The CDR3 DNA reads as TGCGCCAGCAGCTTGGAGGGCAGGCGGGCGGAGACCCAGTACTTC. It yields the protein CASSLEGRRAETQYF.